This TCR beta chain is from a study of T cell responses to AZD1222 COVID-19 vaccine (dated by TCRdb to the early 2020s). About the investigation overall: AZD1222 recipients whose second dose came at about 4 weeks and those whose second dose came at about 12 weeks were combined into one group, since spike-specific TCR depth and breadth did not differ between the two schedules. A total of just over 230 trial participants underwent TCR sequencing, of whom about 210 received two doses of AZD1222 and some 26 received two doses of the MenACWY control vaccine. Trial participants were enrolled by age into 18-55, 56-69 and 70-plus year subgroups, with approximately 160, 26 and 62 TCR-sequenced participants respectively. The investigation overall reported the following: A significant rise in spike-specific TCR breadth and depth was observed after two AZD1222 doses relative to day 0 and relative to MenACWY recipients. Reportedly, close to half of the unique spike-specific TCRs recognized epitopes lying outside the regions that are mutated in the B.1.351 and B.1.1.7 variants. Because no samples from the day 14 peak response were available, repertoires could be characterized only after the peak T cell response. Vaccine-associated CD4 TCRs spanned the whole spike protein, with dominant responses in regions 160-218 and 743-854. Conclusions about previously exposed vaccinees were limited because only a handful of AZD1222 recipients were SARS-CoV-2 seropositive at baseline. Participants were mostly white British and included more females than males, and it was suggested by the authors that clonal diversity may have been underestimated. In the small 56-69-year group, the increase in depth fell short of significance, most likely because of low power.

The CDR3 regions of human TCRbeta chains were analyzed by immunosequencing. The study's processing was this. Repertoire TCRs were matched against a reference library of SARS-CoV-2-specific TCRs generated with the MIRA antigen-specificity platform. Breadth was defined as the fraction of unique TCRs that were SARS-CoV-2-associated. Depth was defined as the fraction of total T cells that were SARS-CoV-2-associated. Each spike-specific TCR was assigned to its reactive spike region and to a CD4 or CD8 class using the MIRA data. Log10-transformed breadth and depth values were compared by one-way ANOVA with Sidak's multiple comparisons tests. Here the immuneACCESS table is served through TCRdb, limited to in-frame sequences with V and J called. Missing clones are a known gap in these copies; in checked studies unresolved V genes cover under half, and the rest lacks a known reason. V and J calls plus clone size are reproduced from that table; the DNA served to infer D and trimming. The sample includes some 160,000 clones, with roughly 86% observed a single time. The top ten constitute around 5.9% of the sample.

A word on this clone: It lacks a known antigen. Base qualities are not provided; no much larger clone lies one nucleotide away.

The trim is 2 bases for V and 4 bases for J, with a gap of 12 bases between the germline ends. The CDR3 contains 14 residues, cysteine and phenylalanine counted. The kept DNA is CDR3 alone, 42 bases in frame from the first base. For CDR1 and CDR2, the germline V gene lists SGDLS and YYNGEE. Explained via the paper, the time point label denotes: baseline before first vaccination. The vaccinee samples were drawn from two UK trials, COV001 and COV002, one of which was a single-blind randomized controlled phase 2/3 trial testing AZD1222 (ChAdOx1 nCoV-19) in healthy adults. For TCRbeta chain sequencing, PBMC samples from trial participants were taken at day 0 and at day 28 after the second dose.

Sample: peripheral blood, taken on day 0 of AZD1222 vaccination. The receptor's source is an adult in good health. The rearranged segments are TRBV9 and TRBJ1-1; D gene: possibly TRBD1, on 5 matching bases. CDR3 loop: CASSVSGSSTEAFF. The sequenced DNA is TGTGCCAGCAGCGTCTCAGGGTCTTCCACTGAAGCTTTCTTT.